The 5 T cell receptor beta chains listed next were all sequenced from one sample in a study of PD-1 blockade in mismatch repair-deficient tumors. Using immunoSEQ multiplex PCR, the repertoire was profiled, and TCRdb retains in-frame clones only, with some absent. The sample records roughly 80,000 clones, 65% to 85% being singletons. This specimen was peripheral blood, taken 12 weeks after starting pembrolizumab. The origin of the receptors is an adult with mismatch repair-deficient cancer.

This clone was seen just once. V is TRBV18 and J is TRBJ1-2; the match to TRBD1 covers 7 bases. This CDR3 spans 17 amino acids. Germline CDR1 is KGHSH and CDR2 is LQKENI. The V and J ends lost 4 bases and 0 bases, in that order; junction bases with no gene match: 11. The CDR3 is CASSLRDSPQANYGYTF. As DNA, the CDR3 is TGTGCCAGCTCACTCCGGGACAGCCCCCAAGCTAACTATGGCTACACCTTC. Based on the CDR3 plus reference TRBV18 and TRBJ1-2, the full variable domain is NAGVMQNPRHLVRRRGQEARLRCSPMKGHSHVYWYRQLPEEGLKFMVYLQKENIIDESGMPKERFSAEFPKEGPSILRIQQVVRGDSAAYFCASSLRDSPQANYGYTFGSGTRLTVV.

The gene calls are TRBV4-1 and TRBJ1-5; D possibly corresponds to TRBD1 (5 bases). V gave up 2 bases and J gave up 7 bases, with 9 bases separating them. CDR1 and CDR2 from the germline V gene are MGHRA and YSYEKL. The CDR3 extends over 13 amino acids. The CDR3 loop reads CASSQQGGQPQHF. In DNA, the CDR3 is TGCGCCAGCAGCCAACAGGGAGGACAGCCCCAGCATTTT.

V usage is TRBV6-6 and J usage is TRBJ2-3, with D possibly TRBD2 on 5 matching bases. V lost 5 bases and J lost 1, with 13 bases in between. The CDR3 has 15 residues. Germline loops: CDR1 MNHNY, CDR2 SVGAGI (reference sequence). This chain's CDR3 is CASSRTGGGTDTQYF. CDR3 nucleotide sequence: TGTGCCAGCAGTAGGACTGGTGGGGGCACAGATACGCAGTATTTT.

V is TRBV7-2 and J is TRBJ2-1; 10 bases map to TRBD2. There are 16 residues in the CDR3. CDR1 is SGHTA and CDR2 is FQGNSA in the germline V gene. J was trimmed by 4 bases and V by 4 bases; bases with no gene match: 7. CDR3 sequence (DNA): TGTGCCAGCAGCTCTTCCGGGACTAGCGTTTACAATGAGCAGTTCTTC. This gives the protein CASSSSGTSVYNEQFF.

The V call is TRBV19, the J call TRBJ2-3; D ambiguous. The CDR3 contains 12 residues. CDR1 and CDR2 (germline): LNHDA, SQIVND (reference sequence). The germline V and J ends were trimmed by 3 bases and 12 bases, with 13 bases remaining between them. CDR3 nucleotides: TGTGCCAGTAGTATGACCGTCGACCCCCAGTATTTT. Protein product: CASSMTVDPQYF.